This T cell receptor (beta chain) was obtained from a study of control samples from healthy donors and cancer patients. The CDR3 consists of 15 residues. Germline V lookup: CDR1 LNHDA, CDR2 SQIVND (reference sequence). Trimming removed 0 bases from V and 7 bases from J, with 14 bases in between. The table came from immunoSEQ multiplex PCR; TCRdb's copy has only in-frame clones and leaves some out. The data contain about 22,000 clones, approximately 83% of them singletons. This clonotype was sampled from a man aged 60 to 75 with head and neck cancer. The sample consisted of PBMCs. The rearrangement links TRBV19 to TRBJ2-3, with unresolved D. In DNA form, the CDR3 reads TGTGCCAGTAGTATAGATCAGACAATGATTAATACGCAGTATTTT. Amino acid sequence: CASSIDQTMINTQYF.